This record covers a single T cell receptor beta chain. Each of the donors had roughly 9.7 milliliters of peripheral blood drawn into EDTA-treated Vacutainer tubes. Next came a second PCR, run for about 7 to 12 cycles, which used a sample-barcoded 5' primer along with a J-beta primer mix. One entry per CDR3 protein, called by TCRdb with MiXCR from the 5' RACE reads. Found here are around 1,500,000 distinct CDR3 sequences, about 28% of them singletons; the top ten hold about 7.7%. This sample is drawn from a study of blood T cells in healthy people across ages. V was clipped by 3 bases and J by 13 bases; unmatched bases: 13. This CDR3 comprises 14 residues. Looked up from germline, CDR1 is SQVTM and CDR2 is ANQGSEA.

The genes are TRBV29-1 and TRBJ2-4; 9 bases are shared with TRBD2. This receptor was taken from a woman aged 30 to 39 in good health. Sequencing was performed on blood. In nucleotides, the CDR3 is TGCAGCGTTGACCGTAGCGGGAGTCGACGTGAGCAGTACTTC. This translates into CSVDRSGSRREQYF.